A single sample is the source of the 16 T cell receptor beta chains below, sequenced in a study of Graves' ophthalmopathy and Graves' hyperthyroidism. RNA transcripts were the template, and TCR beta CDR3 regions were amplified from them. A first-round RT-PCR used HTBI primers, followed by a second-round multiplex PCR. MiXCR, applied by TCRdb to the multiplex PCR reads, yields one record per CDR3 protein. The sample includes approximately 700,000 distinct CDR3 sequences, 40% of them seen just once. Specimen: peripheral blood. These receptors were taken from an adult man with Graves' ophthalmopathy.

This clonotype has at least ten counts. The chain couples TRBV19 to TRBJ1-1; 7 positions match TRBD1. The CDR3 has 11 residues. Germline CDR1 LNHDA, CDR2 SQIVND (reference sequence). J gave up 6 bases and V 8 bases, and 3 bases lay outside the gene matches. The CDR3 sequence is CASHRGAEAFF. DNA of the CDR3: TGTGCCAGTCACAGGGGCGCTGAAGCTTTCTTT.

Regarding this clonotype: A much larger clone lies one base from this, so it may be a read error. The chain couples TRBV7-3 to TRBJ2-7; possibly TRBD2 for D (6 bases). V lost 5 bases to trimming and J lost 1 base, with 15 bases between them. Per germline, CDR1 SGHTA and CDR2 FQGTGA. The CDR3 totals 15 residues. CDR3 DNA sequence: TGTGCCAGCAGCCAAGGGTCGGAGGGGTCCTACGAGCAGTACTTC. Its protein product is CASSQGSEGSYEQYF.

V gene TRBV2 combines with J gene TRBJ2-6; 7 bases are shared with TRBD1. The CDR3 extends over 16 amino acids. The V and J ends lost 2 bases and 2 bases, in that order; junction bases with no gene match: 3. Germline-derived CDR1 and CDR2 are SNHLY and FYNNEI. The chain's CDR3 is CASSETGVPGANVLTF. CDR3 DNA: TGTGCCAGCAGTGAAACAGGGGTCCCTGGGGCCAACGTCCTGACTTTC.

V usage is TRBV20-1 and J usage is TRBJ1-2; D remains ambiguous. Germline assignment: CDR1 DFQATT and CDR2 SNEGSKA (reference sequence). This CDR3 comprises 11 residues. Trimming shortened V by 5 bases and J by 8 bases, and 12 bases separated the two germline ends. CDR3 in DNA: TGCAGTGCTGTCAAGGGAGGCGGCTACACCTTC. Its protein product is CSAVKGGGYTF.

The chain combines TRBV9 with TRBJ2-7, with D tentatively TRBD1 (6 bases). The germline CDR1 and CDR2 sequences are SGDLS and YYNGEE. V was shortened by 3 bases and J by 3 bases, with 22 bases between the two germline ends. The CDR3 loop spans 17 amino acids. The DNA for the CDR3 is TGTGCCAGCAGCGAGACAGCAACGACAGGTTTTGGCTACGAGCAGTACTTC. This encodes CASSETATTGFGYEQYF. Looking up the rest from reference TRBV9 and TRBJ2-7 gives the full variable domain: DSGVTQTPKHLITATGQRVTLRCSPRSGDLSVYWYQQSLDQGLQFLIQYYNGEERAKGNILERFSAQQFPDLHSELNLSSLELGDSALYFCASSETATTGFGYEQYFGPGTRLTVT.

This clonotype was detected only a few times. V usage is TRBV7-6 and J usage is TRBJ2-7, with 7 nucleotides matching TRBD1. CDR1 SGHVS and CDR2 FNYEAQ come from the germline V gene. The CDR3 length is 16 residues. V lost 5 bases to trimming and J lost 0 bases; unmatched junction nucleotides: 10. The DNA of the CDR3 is TGTGCCAGCAGCCCACGGTCCGGGACAGTCTCCTACGAGCAGTACTTC. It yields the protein CASSPRSGTVSYEQYF. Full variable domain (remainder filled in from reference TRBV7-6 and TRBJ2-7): GAGVSQSPRYKVTKRGQDVALRCDPISGHVSLYWYRQALGQGPEFLTYFNYEAQQDKSGLPNDRFSAERPEGSISTLTIQRTEQRDSAMYRCASSPRSGTVSYEQYFGPGTRLTVT.

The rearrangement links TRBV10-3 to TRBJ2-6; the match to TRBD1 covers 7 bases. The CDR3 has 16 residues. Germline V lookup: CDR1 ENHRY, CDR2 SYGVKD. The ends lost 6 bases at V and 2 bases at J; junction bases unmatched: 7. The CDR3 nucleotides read TGTGCCATCAGCCACCGAACAGGGGCTGGGGCCAACGTCCTGACTTTC. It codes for CAISHRTGAGANVLTF.

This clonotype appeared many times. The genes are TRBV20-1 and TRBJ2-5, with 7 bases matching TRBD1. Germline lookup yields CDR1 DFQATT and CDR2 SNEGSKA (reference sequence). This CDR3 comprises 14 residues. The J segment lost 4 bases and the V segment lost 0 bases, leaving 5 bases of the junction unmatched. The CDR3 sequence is CSARDPRGTETQYF. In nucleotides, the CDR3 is TGCAGTGCTAGAGATCCCAGGGGGACAGAGACCCAGTACTTC.

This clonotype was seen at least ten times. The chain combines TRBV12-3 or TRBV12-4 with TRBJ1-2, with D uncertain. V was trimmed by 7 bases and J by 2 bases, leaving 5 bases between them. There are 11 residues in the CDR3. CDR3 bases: TGTGCCAGCACACAGAACTATGGCTACACCTTC. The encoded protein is CASTQNYGYTF.

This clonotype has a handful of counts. CDR3 residues: CASSPERQGAYSPLHF. As DNA, the CDR3 is TGTGCCAGCAGCCCGGAAAGACAGGGGGCATACTCACCCCTCCACTTT. J is TRBJ1-6 and V is TRBV7-3; 10 nucleotides align to TRBD1. Germline lookup yields CDR1 SGHTA and CDR2 FQGTGA. The trim removed 5 bases at V and 10 bases at J, leaving 11 bases unmatched. The CDR3 runs 16 residues.

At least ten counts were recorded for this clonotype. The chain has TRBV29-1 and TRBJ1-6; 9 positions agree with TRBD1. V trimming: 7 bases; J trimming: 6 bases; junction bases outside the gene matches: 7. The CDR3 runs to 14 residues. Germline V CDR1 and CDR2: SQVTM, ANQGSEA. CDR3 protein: CSARTGGVNSPLHF. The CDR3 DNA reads TGCAGCGCCAGAACAGGGGGCGTTAATTCACCCCTCCACTTT.

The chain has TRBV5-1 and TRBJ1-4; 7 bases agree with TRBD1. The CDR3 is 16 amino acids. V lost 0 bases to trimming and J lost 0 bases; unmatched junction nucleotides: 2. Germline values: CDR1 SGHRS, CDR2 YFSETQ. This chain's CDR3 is CASSLDTGATNEKLFF. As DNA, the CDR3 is TGCGCCAGCAGCTTGGATACAGGGGCAACTAATGAAAAACTGTTTTTT.

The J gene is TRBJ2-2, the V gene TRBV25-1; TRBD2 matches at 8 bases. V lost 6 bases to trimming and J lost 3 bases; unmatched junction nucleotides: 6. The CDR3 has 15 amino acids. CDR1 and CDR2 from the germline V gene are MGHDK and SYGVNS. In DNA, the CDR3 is TGTGCCAGCAGCCTAAGCGGGAGATACACCGGGGAGCTGTTTTTT. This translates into CASSLSGRYTGELFF.

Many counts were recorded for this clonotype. The CDR3 protein is CASSLGLAGFEQYF. CDR3 DNA sequence: TGTGCCAGCAGCTTAGGCCTAGCGGGATTCGAGCAGTACTTC. The chain links TRBV7-9 to TRBJ2-7, with 9 bases aligning to TRBD2. With V trimmed by 1 base and J by 6 bases, 4 bases remained unmatched. The length of the CDR3 is 14 residues. The germline V gene has CDR1 SEHNR and CDR2 FQNEAQ (reference sequence). Based on the CDR3 plus reference TRBV7-9 and TRBJ2-7, the full variable domain is DTGVSQNPRHKITKRGQNVTFRCDPISEHNRLYWYRQTLGQGPEFLTYFQNEAQLEKSRLLSDRFSAERPKGSFSTLEIQRTEQGDSAMYLCASSLGLAGFEQYFGPGTRLTVT.

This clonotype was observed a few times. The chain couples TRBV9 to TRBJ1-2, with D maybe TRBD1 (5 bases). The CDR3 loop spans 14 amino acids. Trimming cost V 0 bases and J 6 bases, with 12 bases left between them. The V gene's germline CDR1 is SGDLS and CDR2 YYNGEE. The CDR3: CASSVDGEGHGYTF. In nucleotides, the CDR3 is TGTGCCAGCAGCGTAGACGGCGAGGGGCATGGCTACACCTTC. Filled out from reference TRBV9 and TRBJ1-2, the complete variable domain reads DSGVTQTPKHLITATGQRVTLRCSPRSGDLSVYWYQQSLDQGLQFLIQYYNGEERAKGNILERFSAQQFPDLHSELNLSSLELGDSALYFCASSVDGEGHGYTFGSGTRLTVV.

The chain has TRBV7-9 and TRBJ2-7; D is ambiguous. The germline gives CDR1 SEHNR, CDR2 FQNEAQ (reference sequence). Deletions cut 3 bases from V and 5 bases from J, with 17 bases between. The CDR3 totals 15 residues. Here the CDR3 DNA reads TGTGCCAGCAGCTTGGATCTGGAAGGGTACAACGAGCAGTACTTC. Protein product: CASSLDLEGYNEQYF.